Following are 26 T cell receptor beta chains from one sample sequenced in a study of alternative splicing in chronic myeloid leukemia remission. For the study at large: Trial remission samples were taken at major or complete molecular response, at 12 or 24 months.

Poly-A-selected mRNA from 0.9 to 1 ug total RNA formed the libraries. One entry per CDR3 protein, without DNA, is what TCRdb gives after re-calling the bulk RNA-seq reads. The sample consists of around 300 distinct CDR3 sequences, 95% to 98% of them appearing once. Specimen: PBMCs or total blood leukocytes (not recorded which), collected during remission. Every receptor here comes from an adult with chronic myeloid leukemia.

This chain connects TRBV7-2 to TRBJ1-5; TCRdb reports TRBD1, a call that lacks DNA to check it against. The germline V gene has CDR1 SGHTA and CDR2 FQGNSA. This CDR3 comprises 14 residues. CDR3 region: CASSLGQGNQPQHF.

This clonotype appeared once. The rearrangement uses TRBV12-3 or TRBV12-4 and TRBJ2-3; TCRdb returns TRBD2, unconfirmable since there is no DNA. The CDR3 totals 14 residues. The CDR3 here is CASNPTRGEDTQYF.

CDR3 region: CSARDGDKNIQYF. The chain combines TRBV20-1 with TRBJ2-4; TCRdb designates TRBD2, a call that cannot be tested without DNA. Germline V gene lookup returns CDR1 DFQATT and CDR2 SNEGSKA (reference sequence). The CDR3 spans 13 residues.

The chain is built from TRBV19 and TRBJ1-1; TCRdb's D call of TRBD1 is untestable without DNA. Germline assignment: CDR1 LNHDA and CDR2 SQIVND (reference sequence). The CDR3 contains 13 residues. The chain's CDR3 is CASITGGYTEAFF.

The CDR3 sequence is CASSLNLPGELFF. The chain recombines TRBV7-3 with TRBJ2-2. This CDR3 has 13 amino acids. The germline gives CDR1 SGHTA, CDR2 FQGTGA.

This chain joins TRBV20/OR9-2 and TRBJ2-5; the TCRdb D gene call, TRBD2, has no DNA to confirm it. TRBV20/OR9-2 is identified as an open reading frame with a role that is uncertain. This CDR3 spans 19 amino acids. CDR3 protein: CSARAARGIPRLNQETQYF.

This clonotype was seen only once. The chain carries TRBV7-8 and TRBJ2-2; TCRdb picks TRBD2, but there is no DNA to check that call. There are 16 residues in the CDR3. Germline V CDR1 and CDR2: SGHVS, FQNEAQ. The CDR3 sequence is CASSWGQGFYTGELFF.

The chain couples TRBV27 to TRBJ1-2; there is no DNA to check the TCRdb D call of TRBD1. Germline V gene data show CDR1 as MNHEY and CDR2 as SMNVEV (reference sequence). CDR3 length: 17 residues. CDR3 protein: CASSSEFLGQGAYGYTF.

The chain carries TRBV24-1 and TRBJ1-1; TCRdb designates TRBD1, a call that cannot be tested without DNA. The CDR3 loop spans 13 amino acids. From germline, CDR1 is KGHDR and CDR2 SFDVKD. CDR3 sequence: CATRPTGNTEAFF.

V usage is TRBV12-3 or TRBV12-4 and J usage is TRBJ2-3; the D call from TCRdb, TRBD1, cannot be confirmed without DNA. The CDR3 spans 15 residues. CDR3 sequence: CASRVGTGRTDTQYF.

The chain couples TRBV10-2 to TRBJ1-3. The CDR3 length is 15 residues. Germline V gene sequence: CDR1 WSHSY, CDR2 SAAADI. The CDR3 is CASGGGSSSGNTIYF.

The genes are TRBV5-1 and TRBJ2-1; absent DNA, TCRdb's TRBD2 call cannot be checked. The germline V gene has CDR1 SGHRS and CDR2 YFSETQ. The CDR3 has 16 residues. The CDR3 reads CASSLGLAPSYNEQFF.

The V gene is TRBV5-1, the J gene TRBJ1-5. The V gene's germline CDR1 is SGHRS and CDR2 YFSETQ. This CDR3 is built from 14 residues. CDR3 sequence reads: CASSFGEGNQPQHF.

V usage is TRBV5-1 and J usage is TRBJ2-3; TCRdb's D gene call, TRBD2, goes unchecked for lack of DNA. The CDR3 length is 17 residues. The germline V gene encodes CDR1 SGHRS and CDR2 YFSETQ. CDR3 sequence reads: CASSLARAGGLVDTQYF. Full variable domain (missing parts from reference TRBV5-1 and TRBJ2-3): KAGVTQTPRYLIKTRGQQVTLSCSPISGHRSVSWYQQTPGQGLQFLFEYFSETQRNKGNFPGRFSGRQFSNSRSEMNVSTLELGDSALYLCASSLARAGGLVDTQYFGPGTRLTVL.

The V and J genes are TRBV12-5 and TRBJ1-2. The length of the CDR3 is 16 residues. CDR1 is LGHNT and CDR2 is FRNRAP in the germline V gene. CDR3 protein: CASGLVRGGVSYGYTF.

The chain combines TRBV4-2 with TRBJ1-2. The CDR3 has 16 amino acids. Germline CDR1 LGHNA, CDR2 YNFKEQ. The CDR3 sequence is CASSQDSSGPVRGYTF.

The chain combines TRBV20-1 with TRBJ1-5. Germline-derived CDR1 and CDR2 are DFQATT and SNEGSKA (reference sequence). The CDR3 spans 15 residues. The CDR3 sequence: CSARGLTGRSGPQHF.

This chain connects TRBV6-5 to TRBJ2-7. Germline V gives CDR1 MNHEY, CDR2 SVGAGI. The length of the CDR3 is 15 residues. This CDR3 is CASSPGSPSSYEQYF.

This chain connects TRBV7-2 to TRBJ2-1; with no DNA, the TCRdb D assignment of TRBD2 cannot be verified. The CDR3 totals 18 residues. The germline V gene encodes CDR1 SGHTA and CDR2 FQGNSA. This CDR3 reads CASSMGLAGGPSYNEQFF.

The chain is built from TRBV28 and TRBJ2-3; TCRdb names TRBD2, which stays unverified in the absence of DNA. Germline V gives CDR1 MDHEN, CDR2 SYDVKM. The CDR3 is made up of 15 amino acids. The CDR3 sequence: CASSLLAVGTDTQYF.

The chain employs TRBV14 and TRBJ2-1. Germline loops: CDR1 SGHDN, CDR2 FVKESK. CDR3 size: 14 residues. The CDR3 sequence is CASSQETADNEQFF.

The chain uses TRBV19 and TRBJ2-7. The CDR3 extends over 12 amino acids. CDR1 is LNHDA, CDR2 SQIVND, per germline (reference sequence). The chain's CDR3 is CASKGISYEQYF.

This rearrangement joins TRBV12-3 or TRBV12-4 to TRBJ2-7; no DNA is available, so the TRBD2 call from TCRdb remains unchecked. This CDR3 spans 15 amino acids. The CDR3 reads CASSHWGTLSYEQYF.

This chain links TRBV7-3 with TRBJ2-3; the TCRdb call, TRBD2, lacks DNA for checking. This CDR3 comprises 14 residues. Germline values: CDR1 SGHTA, CDR2 FQGTGA. The CDR3 protein is CASSLVGGGDTQYF.

The chain uses TRBV2 and TRBJ2-1; the D call of TRBD2 rests on TCRdb alone, since no DNA is present to check it. Per germline, CDR1 SNHLY and CDR2 FYNNEI. The CDR3 loop spans 18 amino acids. CDR3 sequence: CASSGGPRLAVRANEQFF. The whole variable domain, filled in from reference TRBV2 and TRBJ2-1, reads EPEVTQTPSHQVTQMGQEVILRCVPISNHLYFYWYRQILGQKVEFLVSFYNNEISEKSEIFDDQFSVERPDGSNFTLKIRSTKLEDSAMYFCASSGGPRLAVRANEQFFGPGTRLTVL.

The CDR3 loop reads CASSPQDRAYEQYF. The rearrangement joins TRBV7-9 to TRBJ2-7. CDR1 is SEHNR, CDR2 FQNEAQ, per germline (reference sequence). The CDR3 spans 14 residues.